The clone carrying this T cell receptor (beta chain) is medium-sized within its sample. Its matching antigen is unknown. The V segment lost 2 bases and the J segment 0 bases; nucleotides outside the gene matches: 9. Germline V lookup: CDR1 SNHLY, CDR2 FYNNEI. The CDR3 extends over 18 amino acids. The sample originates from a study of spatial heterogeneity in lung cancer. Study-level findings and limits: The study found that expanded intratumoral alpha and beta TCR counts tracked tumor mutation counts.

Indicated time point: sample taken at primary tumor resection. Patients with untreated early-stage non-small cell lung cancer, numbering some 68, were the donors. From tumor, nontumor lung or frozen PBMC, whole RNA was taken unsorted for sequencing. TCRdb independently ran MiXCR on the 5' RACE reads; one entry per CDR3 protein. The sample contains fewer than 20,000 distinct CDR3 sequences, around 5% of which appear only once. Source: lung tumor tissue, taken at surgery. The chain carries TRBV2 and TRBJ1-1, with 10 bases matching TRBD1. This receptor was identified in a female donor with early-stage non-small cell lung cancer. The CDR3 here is CASSEPTGGAYMNTEAFF. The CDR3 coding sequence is TGTGCCAGCAGTGAACCGACAGGGGGCGCGTATATGAACACTGAAGCTTTCTTT.